The present T cell receptor (beta chain) was sequenced within a study of blood T cell repertoires in COVID-19. At the level of the study: Acute and convalescent COVID-19 samples came from the United States, Italy and Spain. Sample material is recorded as cDNA or gDNA derived from T cells, B-cell-depleted T cells, or PBMCs.

Trimming at V came to 3 bases and at J to 14 bases, leaving 7 bases not matched to a gene. The germline V gene has CDR1 SGHAT and CDR2 FQNNGV. The CDR3 is 12 residues long. Those enrolled, adults aged roughly 18 to 95 years, came from about two dozen US areas. Researchers sorted participants into cohorts using their self-reported clinical history. Profiled with immunoSEQ multiplex PCR; TCRdb holds only in-frame clones, not every one. The table includes 200,000 to 250,000 clones, 75% to 90% detected once. The chain couples TRBV11-2 to TRBJ2-5; 9 nucleotides agree with TRBD1. The sequencing sample was made of PBMCs or T cells enriched from blood (not recorded which). The origin of this receptor is a woman between 18 and 29 years old in a cohort exposed to, infected with or recovered from COVID-19 (not recorded which). The CDR3 DNA is TGTGCCAGCAGCTTGGAAAACAGGGGGCTATACTTC. This codes for CASSLENRGLYF.